These 8 T cell receptor beta chains were sequenced from one sample in a study of CD8 T cells in Susac syndrome. Roughly 0.45 to 1 ug RNA was reverse transcribed with random hexamers. TCRdb redid the calling of the immunoSEQ multiplex PCR reads with MiXCR, one entry per CDR3 protein. The data show about 130,000 distinct CDR3 sequences, approximately 79% seen once. Specimen: CD8+ T cells from PBMCs. The receptor source for this set is a human donor with multiple sclerosis.

The sample holds a few counts of this clonotype. The rearrangement uses TRBV7-2 and TRBJ2-1; 10 bases align to TRBD2. V shed 3 bases and J 5 bases; nucleotides not matched to a gene: 16. CDR3 length: 19 residues. From germline, CDR1 is SGHTA and CDR2 FQGNSA. In nucleotides, the CDR3 is TGTGCCAGCAGCTTTGAGGGGCTAGCGGGGGCACTCCGCAACAATGAGCAGTTCTTC. It specifies CASSFEGLAGALRNNEQFF.

The genes are TRBV6-1 and TRBJ2-1, with unresolved D. V lost 5 bases to trimming and J lost 5 bases, with 16 bases between them. The CDR3 has 15 residues. CDR1 MNHNS and CDR2 SASEGT come from the germline V gene. CDR3 bases: TGTGCCAGCAGTTTAGGTCCCGGAGAGAACAATGAGCAGTTCTTC. Protein: CASSLGPGENNEQFF.

The CDR3 coding sequence is TGTGCCAGCAGTTTAGGGGTCTCCTACGAGCAGTACTTC. It yields the protein CASSLGVSYEQYF. V is TRBV6-5 and J is TRBJ2-7, with a tentative D call TRBD1 (5 bases). Trimming pared 4 bases from V and 0 bases from J, leaving 7 bases between. The germline gives CDR1 MNHEY, CDR2 SVGAGI. The CDR3 has 13 residues.

This chain joins TRBV28 and TRBJ2-5; 7 bases fit TRBD2. The ends lost 3 bases at V and 3 bases at J; junction bases unmatched: 7. The CDR3 is made up of 15 amino acids. Germline CDR1 is MDHEN and CDR2 is SYDVKM. CDR3 DNA sequence: TGTGCCAGCAGTTTTAGCCGGCGGGGGAAAGAGACCCAGTACTTC. Translated, it gives CASSFSRRGKETQYF. Filled out from reference TRBV28 and TRBJ2-5, the complete variable domain reads DVKVTQSSRYLVKRTGEKVFLECVQDMDHENMFWYRQDPGLGLRLIYFSYDVKMKEKGDIPEGYSVSREKKERFSLILESASTNQTSMYLCASSFSRRGKETQYFGPGTRLLVL.

The rearrangement uses TRBV29-1 and TRBJ2-1; 10 bases line up with TRBD1. The germline CDR1 and CDR2 sequences are SQVTM and ANQGSEA. The length of the CDR3 is 13 residues. V was clipped by 3 bases and J by 5 bases; unmatched bases: 1. The CDR3 DNA follows: TGCAGCGTTGAGGACAGGGGGGACAATGAGCAGTTCTTC. Protein product: CSVEDRGDNEQFF.

In its sample, this clonotype was seen a few times. The rearrangement uses TRBV5-4 and TRBJ1-6; D not resolved. The CDR3 loop spans 14 amino acids. In germline, CDR1 is SGHNT, CDR2 YYREEE (reference sequence). The V end was cut by 1 base, the J end by 7 bases, with 9 bases between. CDR3 nucleotide sequence: TGTGCCAGCAGCTTGTGGGGTGAGAATTCACCCCTCCACTTT. Residues: CASSLWGENSPLHF. The full variable domain, in which reference TRBV5-4 and TRBJ1-6 provide the parts outside the CDR3, is ETGVTQSPTHLIKTRGQQVTLRCSSQSGHNTVSWYQQALGQGPQFIFQYYREEENGRGNFPPRFSGLQFPNYSSELNVNALELDDSALYLCASSLWGENSPLHFGNGTRLTVT.

The chain carries TRBV20-1 and TRBJ2-1, with D tentatively TRBD1 (5 bases). Trimming stripped 4 bases from V and 5 bases from J, with 21 bases between. The length of the CDR3 is 16 residues. Germline V gene sequence: CDR1 DFQATT, CDR2 SNEGSKA (reference sequence). The CDR3 DNA follows: TGCAGTGCTAACCCTCCCGCCCACCCAGGGAACAATGAGCAGTTCTTC. It translates to CSANPPAHPGNNEQFF.

The rearrangement links TRBV27 to TRBJ2-7, with D uncertain. V dropped 0 bases and J dropped 4 bases, with 7 bases sitting between them. The CDR3 runs to 13 residues. Germline loops: CDR1 MNHEY, CDR2 SMNVEV (reference sequence). The chain's CDR3 is CASSLSKGYEQYF. The CDR3 nucleotides are TGTGCCAGCAGTTTATCGAAAGGTTACGAGCAGTACTTC.